This T cell receptor beta chain appears in the sequencing data of a study of blood T cell repertoires in COVID-19. In the study overall: Italy, Spain and the United States were the sources of the convalescent and acute COVID-19 samples. Nucleic acid was either cDNA or gDNA, and it came from T cells, B-cell-depleted T cells, or PBMCs.

Trimming stripped 1 base from V and 2 bases from J, with 9 bases between. Germline-derived CDR1 and CDR2 are SGHRS and YFSETQ. This CDR3 is 14 amino acids long. Original methodology: Researchers report that nucleated cell counts were estimated from reference gene primer amplification. Using immunoSEQ multiplex PCR, the repertoire was profiled, and TCRdb retains in-frame clones only, with some absent. V and J calls and clone size come straight from that table; D and trimming were deduced from the DNA. The sample yields roughly 46,000 clones, about 90% seen once. Specimen: peripheral blood. The rearrangement uses TRBV5-1 and TRBJ1-1; D unclear. The source is a human donor with active COVID-19. The donor label of this sample is uncertain. CDR3 DNA: TGCGCCAGCAGCTTGTCCGGACTAAACACTGAAGCTTTCTTT. It specifies CASSLSGLNTEAFF.